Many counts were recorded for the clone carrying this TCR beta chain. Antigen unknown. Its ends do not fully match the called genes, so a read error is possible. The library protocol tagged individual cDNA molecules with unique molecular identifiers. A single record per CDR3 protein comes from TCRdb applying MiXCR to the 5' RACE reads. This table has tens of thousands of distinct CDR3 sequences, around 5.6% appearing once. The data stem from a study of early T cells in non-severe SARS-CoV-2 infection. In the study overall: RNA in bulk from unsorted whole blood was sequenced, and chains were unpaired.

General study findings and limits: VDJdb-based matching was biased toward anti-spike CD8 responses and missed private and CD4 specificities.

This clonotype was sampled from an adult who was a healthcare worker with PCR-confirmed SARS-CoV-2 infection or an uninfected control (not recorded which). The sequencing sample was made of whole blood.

The CDR3 bases are TGTGCCAGCAGTTTAACCGGACTAGCCCCCGTTTTCTTC. Its translation is CASSLTGLAPVFF. The chain links TRBV12-3 or TRBV12-4 to TRBJ2-7; 8 bases match TRBD2. CDR3 length: 13 amino acids.